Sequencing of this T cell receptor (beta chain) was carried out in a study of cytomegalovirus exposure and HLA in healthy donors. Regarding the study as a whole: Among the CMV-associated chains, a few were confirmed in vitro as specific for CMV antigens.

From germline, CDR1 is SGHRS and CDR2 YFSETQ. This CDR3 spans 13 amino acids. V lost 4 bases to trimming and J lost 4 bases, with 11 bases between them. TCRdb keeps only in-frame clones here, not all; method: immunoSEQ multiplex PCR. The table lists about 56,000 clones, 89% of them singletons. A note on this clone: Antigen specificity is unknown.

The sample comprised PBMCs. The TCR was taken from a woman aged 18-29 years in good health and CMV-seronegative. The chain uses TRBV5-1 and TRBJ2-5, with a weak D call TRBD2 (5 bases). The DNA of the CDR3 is TGCGCCAGCAGCGAAAGCGGTCGAGAGACCCAGTACTTC. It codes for CASSESGRETQYF.